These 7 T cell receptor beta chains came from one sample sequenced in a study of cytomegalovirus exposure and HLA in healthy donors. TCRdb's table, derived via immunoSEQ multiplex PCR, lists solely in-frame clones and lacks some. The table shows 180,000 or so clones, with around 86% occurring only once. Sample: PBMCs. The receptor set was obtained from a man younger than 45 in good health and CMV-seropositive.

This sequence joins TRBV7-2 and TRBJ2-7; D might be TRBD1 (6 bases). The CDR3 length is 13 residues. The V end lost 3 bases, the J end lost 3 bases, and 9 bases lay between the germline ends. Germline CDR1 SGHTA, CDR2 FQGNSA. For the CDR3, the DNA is TGTGCCAGCAGCTTTCAGGGGAACTACGAGCAGTACTTC. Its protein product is CASSFQGNYEQYF.

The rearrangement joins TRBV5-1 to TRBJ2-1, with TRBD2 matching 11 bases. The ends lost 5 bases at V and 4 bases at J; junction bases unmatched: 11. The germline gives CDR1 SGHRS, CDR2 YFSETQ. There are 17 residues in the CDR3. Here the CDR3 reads CASSLEGLAETYNEQFF. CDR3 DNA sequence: TGCGCCAGCAGTCTGGAGGGACTAGCGGAGACTTACAATGAGCAGTTCTTC. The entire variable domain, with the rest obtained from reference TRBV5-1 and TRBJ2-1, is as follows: KAGVTQTPRYLIKTRGQQVTLSCSPISGHRSVSWYQQTPGQGLQFLFEYFSETQRNKGNFPGRFSGRQFSNSRSEMNVSTLELGDSALYLCASSLEGLAETYNEQFFGPGTRLTVL.

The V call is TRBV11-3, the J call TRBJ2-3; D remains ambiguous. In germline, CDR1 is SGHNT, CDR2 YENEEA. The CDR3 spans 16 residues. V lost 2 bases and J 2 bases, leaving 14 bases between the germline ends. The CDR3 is CASSLMAARTTDTQYF. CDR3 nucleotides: TGTGCCAGCAGCTTAATGGCGGCGAGAACCACAGATACGCAGTATTTT.

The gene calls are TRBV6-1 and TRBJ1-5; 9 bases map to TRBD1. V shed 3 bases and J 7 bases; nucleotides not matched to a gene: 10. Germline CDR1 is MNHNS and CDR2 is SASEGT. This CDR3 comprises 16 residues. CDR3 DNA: TGTGCCAGCAGTGAGGGCACAGGGGGCTTAGGGCAGCCCCAGCATTTT. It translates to CASSEGTGGLGQPQHF.

CDR3 loop: CASSSLPGQGNEAYEQYF. The CDR3 DNA reads as TGCGCCAGCAGCTCATTGCCGGGACAGGGCAACGAAGCCTACGAGCAGTACTTC. J is TRBJ2-7 and V is TRBV5-1; 9 nucleotides align to TRBD1. CDR1 and CDR2 from the germline V gene are SGHRS and YFSETQ. The CDR3 totals 18 residues. Trimming at V came to 3 bases and at J to 2 bases, leaving 15 bases not matched to a gene.

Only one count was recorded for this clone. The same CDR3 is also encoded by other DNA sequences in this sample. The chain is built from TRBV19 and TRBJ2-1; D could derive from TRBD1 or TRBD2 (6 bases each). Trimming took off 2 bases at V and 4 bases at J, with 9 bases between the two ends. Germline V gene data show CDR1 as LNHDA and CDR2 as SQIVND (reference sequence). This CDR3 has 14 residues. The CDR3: CASSIPGAYNEQFF. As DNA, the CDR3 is TGTGCCAGTAGTATACCGGGGGCTTACAATGAGCAGTTCTTC.

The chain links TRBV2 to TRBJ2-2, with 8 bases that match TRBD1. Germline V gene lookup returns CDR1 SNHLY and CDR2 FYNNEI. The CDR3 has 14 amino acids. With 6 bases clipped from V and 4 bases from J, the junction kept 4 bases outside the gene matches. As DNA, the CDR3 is TGTGCCAGCAGCGGACAGGGTTTCACCGGGGAGCTGTTTTTT. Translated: CASSGQGFTGELFF.